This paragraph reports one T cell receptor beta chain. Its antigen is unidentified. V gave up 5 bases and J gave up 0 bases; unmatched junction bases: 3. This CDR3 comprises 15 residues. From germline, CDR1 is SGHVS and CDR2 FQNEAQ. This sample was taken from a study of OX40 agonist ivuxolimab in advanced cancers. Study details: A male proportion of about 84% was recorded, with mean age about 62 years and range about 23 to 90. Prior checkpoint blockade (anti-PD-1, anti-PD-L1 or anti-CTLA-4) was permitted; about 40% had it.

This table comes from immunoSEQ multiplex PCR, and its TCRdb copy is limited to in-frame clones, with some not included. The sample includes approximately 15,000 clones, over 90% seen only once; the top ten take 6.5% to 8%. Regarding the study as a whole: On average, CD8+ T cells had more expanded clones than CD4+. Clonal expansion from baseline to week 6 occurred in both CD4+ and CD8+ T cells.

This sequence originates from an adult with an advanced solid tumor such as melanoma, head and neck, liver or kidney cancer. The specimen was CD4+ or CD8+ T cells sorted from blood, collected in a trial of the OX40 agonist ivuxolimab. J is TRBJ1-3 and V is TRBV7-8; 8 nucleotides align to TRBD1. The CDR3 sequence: CASSPGTGSGNTIYF. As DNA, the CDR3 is TGTGCCAGCAGCCCAGGGACAGGCTCTGGAAACACCATATATTTT.